Presented here are 13 T cell receptor beta chains from one specimen sequenced in a study of OX40 agonist ivuxolimab in advanced cancers. The table came from immunoSEQ multiplex PCR; TCRdb's copy has only in-frame clones and leaves some out. The table has about 98,000 clones, about nine tenths seen once. Sequenced material: CD4+ or CD8+ T cells sorted from blood, taken in a trial of the OX40 agonist ivuxolimab. These receptors came from an adult with an advanced solid tumor such as melanoma, head and neck, liver or kidney cancer.

The chain links TRBV29-1 to TRBJ1-1; D remains ambiguous. CDR3 length: 11 residues. Germline values: CDR1 SQVTM, CDR2 ANQGSEA. The V end was cut by 4 bases, the J end by 0 bases, with 3 bases between. The CDR3 region has the DNA TGCAGCGTTGCAATGAACACTGAAGCTTTCTTT. This sequence encodes CSVAMNTEAFF.

This chain joins TRBV4-2 and TRBJ2-2; 10 positions agree with TRBD1. Germline CDR1 LGHNA, CDR2 YNFKEQ. The V gene end was trimmed by 2 bases and the J gene end by 7 bases; junction bases not matched to a gene: 4. The CDR3 totals 15 residues. The CDR3 DNA sequence: TGTGCCAGCAGCCAACCGGGACAGGGGCACGGGGAGCTGTTTTTT. Encoded protein: CASSQPGQGHGELFF.

V is TRBV6-1 and J is TRBJ1-2; no firm D call. The CDR3 sequence is 11 residues long. V was trimmed by 11 bases and J by 7 bases, leaving 14 bases between them. CDR1 is MNHNS and CDR2 is SASEGT in the germline V gene. In DNA form, the CDR3 reads TGTGCCGCGGAACAGAGTCGTGGCTACACCTTC. It is translated as CAAEQSRGYTF.

The chain has TRBV27 and TRBJ2-5, with D possibly being TRBD2 (6 bases). The CDR3 length is 15 residues. V was cut by 4 bases and J by 4 bases, with 16 bases left in between. CDR1 is MNHEY, CDR2 SMNVEV, per germline (reference sequence). The CDR3: CASSSSSLARETQYF. The CDR3 DNA sequence: TGTGCCAGCAGTTCCTCCTCCCTAGCGCGAGAGACCCAGTACTTC.

The rearrangement joins TRBV7-2 to TRBJ1-4; unclear D gene. The length of the CDR3 is 13 residues. V dropped 8 bases and J dropped 8 bases, with 15 bases sitting between them. The V gene's germline CDR1 is SGHTA and CDR2 FQGNSA. The chain's CDR3 is CASGSRVQEKLFF. The CDR3 nucleotides are TGTGCCAGCGGATCTAGGGTGCAGGAAAAACTGTTTTTT.

The CDR3 coding sequence is TGTGCCAGCAGCTTGCAGGGGGGAAACACCATATATTTT. It specifies CASSLQGGNTIYF. The chain carries TRBV5-4 and TRBJ1-3, with D perhaps matching TRBD1 (6 bases). Germline values: CDR1 SGHNT, CDR2 YYREEE (reference sequence). V was pared by 1 base and J by 4 bases, with 6 bases between. This CDR3 spans 13 amino acids.

V is TRBV7-9 and J is TRBJ1-4; D is perhaps TRBD1 (5 bases). This CDR3 region has 14 residues. Germline V gene sequence: CDR1 SEHNR, CDR2 FQNEAQ (reference sequence). Between the trimmed V and J ends, which lost 0 bases and 7 bases, there was a span of 9 bases. CDR3 protein: CASSLAWDGEKLFF. CDR3 nucleotides: TGTGCCAGCAGCTTAGCTTGGGACGGTGAAAAACTGTTTTTT.

This clone was seen more than once but under ten times. The rearrangement uses TRBV4-3 and TRBJ1-5; D gene unclear. The V end lost 4 bases, the J end lost 11 bases, and 15 bases lay between the germline ends. The CDR3 contains 13 residues. Looked up from germline, CDR1 is LGHNA and CDR2 is YSLEER. The CDR3 DNA sequence: TGCGCCAGCAGCCCGAGCCTCCATATGTCCCAGCATTTT. This codes for CASSPSLHMSQHF.

The V call is TRBV7-2, the J call TRBJ2-2; a weak D match, TRBD2 (5 bases). In germline, CDR1 is SGHTA, CDR2 FQGNSA. This CDR3 has 15 residues. V was shortened by 7 bases and J by 6 bases, with 18 bases between the two germline ends. CDR3 nucleotides: TGTGCCAGCACCGGAGGACTCCCCGGGGCCGGGGAGCTGTTTTTT. This gives the protein CASTGGLPGAGELFF.

V and J are TRBV5-5 and TRBJ1-5; D not resolved. In germline, CDR1 is SGHKS, CDR2 YYEKEE (reference sequence). V was pared by 0 bases and J by 9 bases, with 19 bases between. This CDR3 comprises 16 residues. Here the CDR3 reads CASSLEWETGRRPQHF. The CDR3, as DNA: TGTGCCAGCAGCTTGGAGTGGGAGACGGGGAGGCGGCCCCAGCATTTT.

This clone was seen more than once but under ten times. The genes are TRBV7-2 and TRBJ1-5; D is possibly TRBD1 (6 bases). Deletions cut 10 bases from V and 5 bases from J, with 15 bases between. The CDR3 sequence is 13 residues long. Germline V gene lookup returns CDR1 SGHTA and CDR2 FQGNSA. The CDR3 DNA is TGTGCCACCTCGCAGGGGCTTCATCAGCCCCAGCATTTT. This codes for CATSQGLHQPQHF.

The chain is built from TRBV5-1 and TRBJ1-1; TRBD1 is a possible D gene (6 bases). Deletions cut 8 bases from V and 4 bases from J, with 21 bases between. Germline values: CDR1 SGHRS, CDR2 YFSETQ. The CDR3 covers 15 residues. CDR3 DNA: TGCGCCAGTACCCCGGGACACCGCCAAGCCACTGAAGCTTTCTTT. It translates to CASTPGHRQATEAFF. Full variable domain (rest looked up from reference TRBV5-1 and TRBJ1-1): KAGVTQTPRYLIKTRGQQVTLSCSPISGHRSVSWYQQTPGQGLQFLFEYFSETQRNKGNFPGRFSGRQFSNSRSEMNVSTLELGDSALYLCASTPGHRQATEAFFGQGTRLTVV.

The chain joins TRBV10-3 to TRBJ2-5, with TRBD2 matching 7 bases. Germline V gene sequence: CDR1 ENHRY, CDR2 SYGVKD. Trimming took 6 bases from V and 1 from J; bases not matched to a gene: 8. The CDR3 extends over 15 amino acids. The CDR3 region has the DNA TGTGCCATCAGCACGGCTAGCGGAGGCCAAGAGACCCAGTACTTC. Its translation is CAISTASGGQETQYF.